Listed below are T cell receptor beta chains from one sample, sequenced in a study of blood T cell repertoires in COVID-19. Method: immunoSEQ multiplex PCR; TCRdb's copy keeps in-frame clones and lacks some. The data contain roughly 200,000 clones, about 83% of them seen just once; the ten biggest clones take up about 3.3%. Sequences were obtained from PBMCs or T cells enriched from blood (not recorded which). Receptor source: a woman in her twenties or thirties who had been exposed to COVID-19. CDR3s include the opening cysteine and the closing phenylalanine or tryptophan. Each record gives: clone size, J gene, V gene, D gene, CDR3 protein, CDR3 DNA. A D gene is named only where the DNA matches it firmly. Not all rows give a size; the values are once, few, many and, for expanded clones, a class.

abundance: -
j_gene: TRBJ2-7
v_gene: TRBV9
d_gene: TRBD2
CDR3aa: CASSAAGGLSYEQYF
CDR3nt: TGTGCCAGCAGCGCCGCGGGGGGGCTTTCCTACGAGCAGTACTTC

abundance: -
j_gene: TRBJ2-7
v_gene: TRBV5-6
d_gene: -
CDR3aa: CASSILSPEGARDYEQYF
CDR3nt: TGTGCCAGCAGCATTCTTTCCCCGGAGGGAGCGCGCGACTACGAGCAGTACTTC

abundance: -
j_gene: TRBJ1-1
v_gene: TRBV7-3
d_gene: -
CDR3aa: CASSLNMGGEAFF
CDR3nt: TGTGCCAGCAGCTTAAATATGGGGGGTGAAGCTTTCTTT

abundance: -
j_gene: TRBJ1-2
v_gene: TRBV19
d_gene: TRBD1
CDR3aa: CASSLLPGTGGDYTF
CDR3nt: TGTGCCAGTAGTCTCCTCCCCGGGACAGGGGGCGACTACACCTTC

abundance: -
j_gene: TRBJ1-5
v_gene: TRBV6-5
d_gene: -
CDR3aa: CASRAQGSRQPQHF
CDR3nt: TGTGCCAGCAGGGCCCAGGGCTCGAGGCAGCCCCAGCATTTT

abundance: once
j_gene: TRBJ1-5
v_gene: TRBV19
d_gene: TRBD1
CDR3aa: CASTMGQGNSNQPQHF
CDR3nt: TGTGCCAGTACGATGGGACAGGGTAACAGCAATCAGCCCCAGCATTTT

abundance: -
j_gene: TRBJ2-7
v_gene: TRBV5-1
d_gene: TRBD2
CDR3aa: CASSQTSGVEPEQYF
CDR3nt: TGCGCCAGCAGCCAAACTAGCGGGGTGGAACCGGAGCAGTACTTC

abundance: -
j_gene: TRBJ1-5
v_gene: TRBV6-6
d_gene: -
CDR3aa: CASSLTAPAGNQPQHF
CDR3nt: TGTGCCAGCAGCCTTACCGCTCCGGCGGGCAATCAGCCCCAGCATTTT

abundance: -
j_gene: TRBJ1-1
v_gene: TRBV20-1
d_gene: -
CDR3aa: CSASLGANTEAFF
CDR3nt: TGCAGTGCTAGTCTGGGGGCGAACACTGAAGCTTTCTTT

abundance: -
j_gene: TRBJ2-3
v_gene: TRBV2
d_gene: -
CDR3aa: CASSELRWNREPTDTQYF
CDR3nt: TGTGCCAGCAGTGAACTAAGGTGGAACAGGGAACCCACAGATACGCAGTATTTT

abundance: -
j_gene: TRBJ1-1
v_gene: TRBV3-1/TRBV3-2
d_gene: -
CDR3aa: CASTKGEGMNTEAFF
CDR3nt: TGTGCCAGCACAAAAGGGGAGGGAATGAACACTGAAGCTTTCTTT

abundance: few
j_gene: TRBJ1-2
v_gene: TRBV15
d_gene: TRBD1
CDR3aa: CATSREQGNYGYTF
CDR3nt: TGTGCCACCAGCAGGGAACAGGGGAACTATGGCTACACCTTC

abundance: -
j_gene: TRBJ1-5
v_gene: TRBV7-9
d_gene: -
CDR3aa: CASSLTFGGGRNQPQHF
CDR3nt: TGTGCCAGCAGCTTAACGTTCGGGGGAGGTCGGAATCAGCCCCAGCATTTT